These 12 T cell receptor beta chains came from one sample sequenced in a study of T-cell memory formation after mild COVID-19. TCRdb re-called the 5' RACE reads through MiXCR, storing one row per CDR3 protein. The data show 95,000 to 120,000 distinct CDR3 sequences, with about 20% seen just once and around 40% held by the top ten. The sample was PBMCs or a T cell subset sorted from them (not recorded which). Receptors originate from a man aged 18 to 30 who had mild COVID-19 (a few samples of this study predate the infection). Cell type and time point are not known.

This clonotype has just a few counts. This chain links TRBV7-2 with TRBJ2-3, with D hard to call. The CDR3 loop spans 15 amino acids. Per the germline V gene, CDR1 is SGHTA and CDR2 is FQGNSA. Trimming shortened V by 2 bases and J by 1 base, and 10 bases separated the two germline ends. The CDR3 is CASSLIGLGTDTQYF. CDR3 coding DNA: TGTGCCAGCAGCTTAATAGGGCTGGGCACAGATACGCAGTATTTT.

CDR3 sequence: CASSFTGGLGYGYTF. As DNA, the CDR3 is TGTGCCAGCAGCTTTACAGGGGGGTTAGGCTATGGCTACACCTTC. The rearrangement joins TRBV13 to TRBJ1-2; 8 bases map to TRBD1. Germline V gene data show CDR1 as PRHDT and CDR2 as FYEKMQ (reference sequence). This CDR3 has 15 residues. Trimming at V came to 3 bases and at J to 4 bases, leaving 7 bases not matched to a gene.

This clonotype was detected only a few times. V is TRBV7-2 and J is TRBJ2-1; D is unclear. The CDR3 runs to 11 residues. Trimming took off 8 bases at V and 9 bases at J, with 11 bases between the two ends. Germline lookup yields CDR1 SGHTA and CDR2 FQGNSA. Written as DNA, the CDR3 is TGTGCCAGCCTCCACGGTGCTGAGCAGTTCTTC. Its translation is CASLHGAEQFF.

The gene calls are TRBV19 and TRBJ2-7; perhaps TRBD1 as D (6 bases). The V gene lost 6 bases and the J gene lost 3 bases, with 21 bases spanning the gap. Germline V gene lookup returns CDR1 LNHDA and CDR2 SQIVND (reference sequence). The CDR3 sequence is 16 residues long. The CDR3 spells CASSPGATGIGYEQYF. CDR3 DNA sequence: TGTGCCAGTAGCCCCGGAGCCACAGGGATTGGCTACGAGCAGTACTTC.

This clonotype has just a few counts. The chain carries TRBV2 and TRBJ1-4; a weak D match, TRBD1 (5 bases). The CDR3 covers 15 residues. Trimming stripped 7 bases from V and 2 bases from J, with 14 bases between. Germline assignment: CDR1 SNHLY and CDR2 FYNNEI. For the CDR3, the DNA is TGTGCCAGCACCGGGGGAAGGACCACTAATGAAAAACTGTTTTTT. This translates into CASTGGRTTNEKLFF. The full variable domain, completed using reference TRBV2 and TRBJ1-4, is EPEVTQTPSHQVTQMGQEVILRCVPISNHLYFYWYRQILGQKVEFLVSFYNNEISEKSEIFDDQFSVERPDGSNFTLKIRSTKLEDSAMYFCASTGGRTTNEKLFFGSGTQLSVL.

This clonotype has just a few counts. CDR3 in DNA: TGTGCCAGCAGTGGGGAGGGGTTGGAGACCCAGTACTTC. Translating gives CASSGEGLETQYF. The chain joins TRBV25-1 to TRBJ2-5; the match to TRBD2 covers 7 bases. The V gene's germline CDR1 is MGHDK and CDR2 SYGVNS. The CDR3 loop spans 13 amino acids. Trimming took 4 bases from V and 5 from J; bases not matched to a gene: 4.

The CDR3 loop reads CASSLDAGTGELFF. CDR3 sequence (DNA): TGTGCCAGCAGCTTAGACGCAGGGACCGGGGAGCTGTTTTTT. The chain links TRBV7-6 to TRBJ2-2; weak D call: TRBD1 (5 bases). Trimming cost V 1 base and J 5 bases, with 8 bases left between them. The CDR3 length is 14 residues. Germline V gives CDR1 SGHVS, CDR2 FNYEAQ.

The J gene is TRBJ2-5, the V gene TRBV14, with 7 bases that match TRBD2. V shed 0 bases and J 6 bases; nucleotides not matched to a gene: 10. The V gene's germline CDR1 is SGHDN and CDR2 FVKESK. This CDR3 spans 16 amino acids. The CDR3 DNA follows: TGTGCCAGCAGCCAAGACCCCGGGACTACGACACAGACCCAGTACTTC. Translation: CASSQDPGTTTQTQYF. The entire variable domain, with the rest obtained from reference TRBV14 and TRBJ2-5, is as follows: EAGVTQFPSHSVIEKGQTVTLRCDPISGHDNLYWYRRVMGKEIKFLLHFVKESKQDESGMPNNRFLAERTGGTYSTLKVQPAELEDSGVYFCASSQDPGTTTQTQYFGPGTRLLVL.

CDR3 region: CATSLGQPAEAFF. The CDR3 nucleotides read TGTGCCACCAGCTTGGGACAGCCGGCTGAAGCTTTCTTT. The chain carries TRBV15 and TRBJ1-1, with 7 positions matching TRBD1. Germline CDR1 is LNHNV and CDR2 is YYDKDF (reference sequence). The V and J ends lost 5 bases and 6 bases, in that order; junction bases with no gene match: 6. CDR3 length: 13 amino acids.

The chain combines TRBV12-3 or TRBV12-4 with TRBJ2-7, with 11 bases fitting TRBD1. There are 14 residues in the CDR3. The J segment lost 5 bases and the V segment lost 4 bases, leaving 4 bases of the junction unmatched. DNA for the CDR3: TGTGCCAGCAGTTCTCGGACAGGGGGCGACGAGCAGTACTTC. This sequence encodes CASSSRTGGDEQYF.

This clonotype was observed a few times. The genes are TRBV4-2 and TRBJ1-5, with 9 bases that match TRBD1. CDR3 length: 15 amino acids. Per germline, CDR1 LGHNA and CDR2 YNFKEQ. V was clipped by 8 bases and J by 4 bases; unmatched bases: 9. CDR3 nucleotide sequence: TGTGCCAGCTCCCAAACAGGACAGGGGAATCAGCCCCAGCATTTT. Its translation: CASSQTGQGNQPQHF.

This clonotype was seen at least ten times. V usage is TRBV20-1 and J usage is TRBJ2-3; no definite D call. Germline CDR1 DFQATT, CDR2 SNEGSKA (reference sequence). Trimming took off 1 base at V and 0 bases at J, with 8 bases between the two ends. CDR3 length: 14 residues. CDR3 amino acids: CSARGRESTDTQYF. CDR3 bases: TGCAGTGCTAGAGGTCGAGAAAGCACAGATACGCAGTATTTT.